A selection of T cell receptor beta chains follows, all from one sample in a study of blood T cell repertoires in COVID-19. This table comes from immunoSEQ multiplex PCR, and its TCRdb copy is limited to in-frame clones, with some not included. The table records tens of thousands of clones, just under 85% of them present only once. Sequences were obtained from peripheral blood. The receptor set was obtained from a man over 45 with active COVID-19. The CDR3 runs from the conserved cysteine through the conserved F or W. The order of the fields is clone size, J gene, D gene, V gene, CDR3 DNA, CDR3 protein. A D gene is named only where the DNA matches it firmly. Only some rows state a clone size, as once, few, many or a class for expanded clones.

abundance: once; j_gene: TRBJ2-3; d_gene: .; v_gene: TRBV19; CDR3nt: TGTGCCAGTACCCCGGGCGGCTCTGGGACAACAGATACGCAGTATTTT; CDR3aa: CASTPGGSGTTDTQYF
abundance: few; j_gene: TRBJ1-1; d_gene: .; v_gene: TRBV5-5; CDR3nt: TGTGCCAGCAGCTTGGGGGGCGTAATATCCACTGAAGCTTTCTTT; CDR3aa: CASSLGGVISTEAFF
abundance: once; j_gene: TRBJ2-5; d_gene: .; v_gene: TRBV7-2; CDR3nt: TGTGCCAGCAGCTTTTCGCAAGAGACCCAGTACTTC; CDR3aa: CASSFSQETQYF
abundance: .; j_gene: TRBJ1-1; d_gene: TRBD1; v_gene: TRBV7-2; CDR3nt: TGTGCCAGCAGCTTATCGACAGGGAGACAGTACGTTTTCTTT; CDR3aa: CASSLSTGRQYVFF
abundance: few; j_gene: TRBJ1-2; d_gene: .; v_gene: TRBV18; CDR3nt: TGTGCCAGCTCAGCGACCCCGAGCGGAGGCTACACCTTC; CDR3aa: CASSATPSGGYTF
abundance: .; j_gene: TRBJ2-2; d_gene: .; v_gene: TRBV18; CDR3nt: TGTGCCAGCTCATTCAAGAGTCACGGGGGAAACACCGGGGAGCTGTTTTTT; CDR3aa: CASSFKSHGGNTGELFF
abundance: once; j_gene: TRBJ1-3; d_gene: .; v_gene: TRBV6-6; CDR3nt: TGTGCCAGCAGTTCCGCGACAGTGCTCTCTGGAAACACCATATATTTT; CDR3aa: CASSSATVLSGNTIYF
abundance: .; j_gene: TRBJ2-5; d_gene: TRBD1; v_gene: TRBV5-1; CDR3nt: TGCGCCAGCAGCTTGGTCGGGACAGAAGAGACCCAGTACTTC; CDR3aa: CASSLVGTEETQYF
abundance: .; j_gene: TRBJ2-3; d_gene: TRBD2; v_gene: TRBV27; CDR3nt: TGTGCCAGCAGTTTAAGCCCCGCTAGCGGGGTCCTCACAGATACGCAGTATTTT; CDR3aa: CASSLSPASGVLTDTQYF
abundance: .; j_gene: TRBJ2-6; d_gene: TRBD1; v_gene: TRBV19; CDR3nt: TGTGCCAGTAGCCATCCCCTCACCGGGACAGGGGGAAGTGGGGCCAACGTCCTGACTTTC; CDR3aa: CASSHPLTGTGGSGANVLTF
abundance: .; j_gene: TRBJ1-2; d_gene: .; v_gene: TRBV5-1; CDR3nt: TGCGCCAGCAGCTGGGAAGACAGGCGAGGCTACACCTTC; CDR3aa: CASSWEDRRGYTF
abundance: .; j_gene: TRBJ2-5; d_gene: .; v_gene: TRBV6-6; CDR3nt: TGTGCCAGCAGTAGGGACTTAGCAGAGACCCAGTACTTC; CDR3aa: CASSRDLAETQYF
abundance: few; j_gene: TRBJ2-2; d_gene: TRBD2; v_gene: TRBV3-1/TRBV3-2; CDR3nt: TGTGCCAGCAGCCATGGCGGGGGAGGCACCGGGGAGCTGTTTTTT; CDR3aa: CASSHGGGGTGELFF
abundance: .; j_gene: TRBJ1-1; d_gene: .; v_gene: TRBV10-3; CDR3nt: TGTGCCATCAGTGAAGGCGGACTCCTGAACACTGAAGCTTTCTTT; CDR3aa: CAISEGGLLNTEAFF
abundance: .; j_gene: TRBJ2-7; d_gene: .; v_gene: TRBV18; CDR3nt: TGTGCCAGCTCGCGTCCCCGACAGGACAGCTACGAGCAGTACTTC; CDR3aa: CASSRPRQDSYEQYF
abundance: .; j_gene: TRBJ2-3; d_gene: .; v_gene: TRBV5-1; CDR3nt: TGCGCCAGCAGCTTTAGCGGAACTAGCACAGATACGCAGTATTTT; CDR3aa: CASSFSGTSTDTQYF
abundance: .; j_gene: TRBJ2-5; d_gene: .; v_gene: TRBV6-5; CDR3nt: TGTGCCAGCAGTTCCCCAGGCGGGGCGCAAGAGACCCAGTACTTC; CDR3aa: CASSSPGGAQETQYF
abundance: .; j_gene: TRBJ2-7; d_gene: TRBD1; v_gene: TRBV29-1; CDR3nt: TGCAGCGCCTCGGGACAGGGCGACTACGAGCAGTACTTC; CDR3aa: CSASGQGDYEQYF
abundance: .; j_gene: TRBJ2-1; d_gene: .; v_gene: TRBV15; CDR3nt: TGTGCCACCAGCAGAGATCGAGCGGCCAATGAGCAGTTCTTC; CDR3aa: CATSRDRAANEQFF
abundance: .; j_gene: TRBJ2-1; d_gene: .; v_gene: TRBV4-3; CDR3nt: TGCGCCAGCAGCCAAGCCGGGAGTTCCTACAATGAGCAGTTCTTC; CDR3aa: CASSQAGSSYNEQFF
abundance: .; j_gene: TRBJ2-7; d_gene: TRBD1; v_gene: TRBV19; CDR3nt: TGTGCCAGTAGTATATTCGGGACAGGCTACGAGCAGTACTTC; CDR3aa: CASSIFGTGYEQYF
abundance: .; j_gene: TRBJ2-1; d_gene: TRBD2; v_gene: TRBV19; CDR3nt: TGTGCCAGTAGTCCGGGGGCTAGCGGGAGTAAGTATGAGCAGTTCTTC; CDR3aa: CASSPGASGSKYEQFF
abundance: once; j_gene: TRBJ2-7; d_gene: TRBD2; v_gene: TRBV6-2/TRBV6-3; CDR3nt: TGTGCCAGCAGCCCGAGACTAGCGGGAGGGCCCTACGAGCAGTACTTC; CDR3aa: CASSPRLAGGPYEQYF
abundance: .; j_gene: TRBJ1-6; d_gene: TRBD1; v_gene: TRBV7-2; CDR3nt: TGTGCCAGCAGCGACCAGGGGGCCGGCAATTCACCCCTCCACTTT; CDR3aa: CASSDQGAGNSPLHF
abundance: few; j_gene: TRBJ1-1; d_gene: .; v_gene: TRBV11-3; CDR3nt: TGTGCCAGCAGCAGTCTTACTATCCAGGGCACTGAAGCTTTCTTT; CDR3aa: CASSSLTIQGTEAFF
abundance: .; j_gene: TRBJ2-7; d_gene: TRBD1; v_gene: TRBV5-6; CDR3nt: TGTGCCAGCAGCTTGGGGGCAGGGGGCGAGCAGTACTTC; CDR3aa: CASSLGAGGEQYF
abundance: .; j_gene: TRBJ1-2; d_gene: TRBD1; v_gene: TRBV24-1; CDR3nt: TGTGCCACCGCCGGACAGGACTATGGCTACACCTTC; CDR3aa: CATAGQDYGYTF
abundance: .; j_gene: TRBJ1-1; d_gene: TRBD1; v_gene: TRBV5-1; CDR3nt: TGCGCCAGCAGCTCGAGGACAGGCCGGAACACTGAAGCTTTCTTT; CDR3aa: CASSSRTGRNTEAFF
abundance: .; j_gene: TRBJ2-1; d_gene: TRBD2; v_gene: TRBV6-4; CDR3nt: TGTGCCAGCAGTGACGGGCGGGGGGACTACAATGAGCAGTTCTTC; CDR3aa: CASSDGRGDYNEQFF
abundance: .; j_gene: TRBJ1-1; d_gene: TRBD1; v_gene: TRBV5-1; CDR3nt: TGCGCCAGCAGCCGACAGGGGATAGAAGCTTTCTTT; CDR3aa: CASSRQGIEAFF
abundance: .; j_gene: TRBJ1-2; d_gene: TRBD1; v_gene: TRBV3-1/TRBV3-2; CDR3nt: TGTGCCAGCAGCCTACAATGGGGACAGACATATGGCTACACCTTC; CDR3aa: CASSLQWGQTYGYTF
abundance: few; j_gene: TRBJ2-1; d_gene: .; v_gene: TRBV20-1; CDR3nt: TGCAGTGCTCGACTACTAGAGCAGTTCTTC; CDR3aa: CSARLLEQFF
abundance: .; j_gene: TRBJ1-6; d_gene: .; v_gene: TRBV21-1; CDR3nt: TGTGCCAGCAGCAAAGAGAACAGGGGGCATCCAGATTGGAACTATAATTCACCCCTCCACTTT; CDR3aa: CASSKENRGHPDWNYNSPLHF
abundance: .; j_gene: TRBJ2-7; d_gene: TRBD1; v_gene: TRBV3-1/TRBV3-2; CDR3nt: TGTGCCAGCAGCCAAGATTTGCACGGGACAGGGTTAGACGAGCAGTACTTC; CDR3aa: CASSQDLHGTGLDEQYF
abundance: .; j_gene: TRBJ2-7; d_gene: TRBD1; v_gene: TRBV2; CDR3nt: TGTGCCAGCAGAAAACAGGGGGTTTACGAGCAGTACTTC; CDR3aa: CASRKQGVYEQYF
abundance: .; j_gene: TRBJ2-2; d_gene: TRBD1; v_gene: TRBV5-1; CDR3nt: TGCGCCAGCAGCTTCCAGGGGGAACCCGGGGAGCTGTTTTTT; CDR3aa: CASSFQGEPGELFF
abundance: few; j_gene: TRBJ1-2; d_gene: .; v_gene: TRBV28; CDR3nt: TGTGCCAGCAGTTTGAAAGCGGACTATGGCTACACCTTC; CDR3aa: CASSLKADYGYTF
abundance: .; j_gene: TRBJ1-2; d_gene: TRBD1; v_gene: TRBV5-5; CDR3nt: TGTGCCAGCAGCCTCGGGACAGGGGTAGGCGGCTACACCTTC; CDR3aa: CASSLGTGVGGYTF
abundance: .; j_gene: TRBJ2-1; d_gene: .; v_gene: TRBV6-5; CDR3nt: TGTGCCAGCAGTTACTCGGGTCTAGCAGATTACAATGAGCAGTTCTTC; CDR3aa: CASSYSGLADYNEQFF
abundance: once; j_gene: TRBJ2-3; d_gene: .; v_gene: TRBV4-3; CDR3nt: TGCGCCAGCAGCCAAGATCAGCTAGCGCGGGATACGCAGTATTTT; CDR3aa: CASSQDQLARDTQYF
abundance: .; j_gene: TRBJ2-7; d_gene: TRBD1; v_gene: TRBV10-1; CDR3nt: TGCGCCAGCATTGAAAGCCTGACAGGGGCCCCTTACGAGCAGTACTTC; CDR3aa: CASIESLTGAPYEQYF
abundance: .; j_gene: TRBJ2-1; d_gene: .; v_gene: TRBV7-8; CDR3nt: TGTGCCAGCAGCGGGGGAACGGGAGCACCCTACAATGAGCAGTTCTTC; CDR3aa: CASSGGTGAPYNEQFF
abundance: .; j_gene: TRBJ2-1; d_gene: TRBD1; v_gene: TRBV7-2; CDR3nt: TGTGCCAGCAGCCCGGGACAGTCAAGCAATGAGCAGTTCTTC; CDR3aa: CASSPGQSSNEQFF
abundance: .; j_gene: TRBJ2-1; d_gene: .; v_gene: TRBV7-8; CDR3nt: TGTGCCAGCAGCTTAGGTAGGCAGGCTTTTTACAATGAGCAGTTCTTC; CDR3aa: CASSLGRQAFYNEQFF
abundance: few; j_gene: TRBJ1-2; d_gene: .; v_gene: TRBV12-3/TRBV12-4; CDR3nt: TGTGCCAGCAGACCCACAGCTATCTATGGCTACACCTTC; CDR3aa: CASRPTAIYGYTF
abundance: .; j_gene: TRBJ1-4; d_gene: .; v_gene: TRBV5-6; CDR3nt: TGTGCCAGCAGCGTACAGAATGAAAAACTGTTTTTT; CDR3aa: CASSVQNEKLFF
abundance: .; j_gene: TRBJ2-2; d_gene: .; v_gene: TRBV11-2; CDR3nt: TGTGCCAGCAGTCAGGCTTACTACACCGGGGAGCTGTTTTTT; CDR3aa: CASSQAYYTGELFF
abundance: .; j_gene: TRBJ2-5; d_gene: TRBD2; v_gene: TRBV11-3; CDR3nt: TGTGCCAGCAGCCTCGTAGCGGGGGTCATGGGAGAGACCCAGTACTTC; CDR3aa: CASSLVAGVMGETQYF
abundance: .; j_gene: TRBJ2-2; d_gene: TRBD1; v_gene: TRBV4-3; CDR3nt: TGCGCCAGCAGTCGGGACAGGGAGGGCACCGGGGAGCTGTTTTTT; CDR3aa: CASSRDREGTGELFF
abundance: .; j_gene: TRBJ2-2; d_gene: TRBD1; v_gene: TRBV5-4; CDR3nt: TGTGCCAGCAGTCTTGTAGGGACAGGGGGGACCGGGGAGCTGTTTTTT; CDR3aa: CASSLVGTGGTGELFF
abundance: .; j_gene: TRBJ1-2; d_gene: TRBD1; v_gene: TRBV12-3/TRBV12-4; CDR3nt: TGTGCCAGCAGTTTGGGGACAGGCTATGGCTACACCTTC; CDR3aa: CASSLGTGYGYTF
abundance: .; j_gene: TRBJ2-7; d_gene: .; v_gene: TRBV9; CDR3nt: TGTGCCAGCAGCGCCACCGACGGGGTGGCCTACGAGCAGTACTTC; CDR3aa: CASSATDGVAYEQYF
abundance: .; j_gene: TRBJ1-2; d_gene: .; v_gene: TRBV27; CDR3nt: TGTGCCAGCAGTTTATCTGGGGCGAAAGGCTACACCTTC; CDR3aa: CASSLSGAKGYTF
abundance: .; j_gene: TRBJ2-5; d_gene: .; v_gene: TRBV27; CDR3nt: TGTGCCAGCAGTCCGTATAGCCCCAACCAAGAGACCCAGTACTTC; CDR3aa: CASSPYSPNQETQYF
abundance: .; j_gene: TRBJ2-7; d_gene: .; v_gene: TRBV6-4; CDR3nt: TGTGCCAGCAGTGGCCTACGGATCATGGGGGGGCTTGACATCTACGAGCAGTACTTC; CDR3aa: CASSGLRIMGGLDIYEQYF